This entry lists 21 T cell receptor beta chains sequenced from one sample in a study of blood T cells in healthy people across ages. Primers used in a second PCR of about 7 to 12 cycles were a sample-barcoded 5' primer and a J-beta primer mix. TCRdb ran MiXCR on the 5' RACE reads and lists one entry per CDR3 protein. The sample has fewer than 950,000 distinct CDR3 sequences, 35% to 40% seen once. Sequenced material: blood. Receptors were obtained from a man between 18 and 29 years old in good health.

The chain joins TRBV20-1 to TRBJ2-1; D is uncertain. V shed 3 bases and J shed 7 bases, with 19 bases lying between them. The CDR3 contains 15 residues. In germline, CDR1 is DFQATT, CDR2 SNEGSKA (reference sequence). CDR3 amino acids: CSASSHKGVVNEQFF. CDR3 DNA sequence: TGCAGTGCTAGTTCCCACAAAGGCGTGGTGAATGAGCAGTTCTTC.

Comments on this clonotype: A read error may account for a junction end that differs from germline. V and J are TRBV6-5 and TRBJ2-3; D is ambiguous. The V gene's germline CDR1 is MNHEY and CDR2 SVGAGI. The CDR3 runs 14 residues. In DNA form, the CDR3 reads TGTGCCATCAGTTACGAATTAAGCACAGATACGCAGTATTTT. This gives the protein CAISYELSTDTQYF.

This clonotype came up a few times. The chain has TRBV5-1 and TRBJ2-2, with D tentatively TRBD1 or TRBD2 (5 bases each). Germline values: CDR1 SGHRS, CDR2 YFSETQ. CDR3 length: 14 amino acids. Trimming cost V 7 bases and J 0 bases, with 10 bases left between them. The CDR3: CASQGPANTGELFF. CDR3 nucleotide sequence: TGCGCCAGCCAGGGACCGGCGAACACCGGGGAGCTGTTTTTT.

This clonotype appeared a few times. This chain uses TRBV12-3 or TRBV12-4 with TRBJ1-1; the D is unclear. Trimming pared 5 bases from V and 4 bases from J, leaving 17 bases between. The CDR3 is 15 amino acids. CDR3 DNA sequence: TGTGCCAGCAGTCTTCGGACCGGAGTGGGCACTGAAGCTTTCTTT. Its protein is CASSLRTGVGTEAFF.

This clonotype was counted a few times. The chain has TRBV4-2 and TRBJ1-1; D uncertain. This CDR3 contains 14 residues. V was pared by 0 bases and J by 1 base, with 6 bases between. Germline V CDR1 and CDR2: LGHNA, YNFKEQ. Here the CDR3 DNA reads TGTGCCAGCAGCCAAGAGACCGAGAACACTGAAGCTTTCTTT. Protein sequence: CASSQETENTEAFF.

This clonotype came up a few times. The chain carries TRBV28 and TRBJ2-7; unclear D gene. The germline V gene has CDR1 MDHEN and CDR2 SYDVKM. The CDR3 runs 14 residues. Trimming shortened V by 5 bases and J by 7 bases, and 18 bases separated the two germline ends. The CDR3 DNA is TGTGCCAGCAGTCTAGGCATGCCCGCCAATGAGCAGTACTTC. Amino acids: CASSLGMPANEQYF.

The chain carries TRBV4-1 and TRBJ1-5; the D is unclear. Germline CDR1 and CDR2: MGHRA and YSYEKL. The CDR3 sequence is 17 residues long. Trimming removed 0 bases from V and 5 bases from J, with 17 bases in between. The CDR3 is CASSQEWWGSLDQPQHF. CDR3 coding DNA: TGCGCCAGCAGCCAAGAGTGGTGGGGTTCTCTGGATCAGCCCCAGCATTTT.

This clonotype was counted many times. The chain recombines TRBV7-2 with TRBJ2-1, with TRBD2 as a possible D gene (6 bases). V was trimmed by 0 bases and J by 4 bases, leaving 7 bases between them. Germline assignment: CDR1 SGHTA and CDR2 FQGNSA. The CDR3 is 14 residues long. Here the CDR3 DNA reads TGTGCCAGCAGCTTAGCGGAGGGGTACAATGAGCAGTTCTTC. Protein: CASSLAEGYNEQFF.

V and J are TRBV12-3 or TRBV12-4 and TRBJ2-7; no firm D call. Trimming removed 6 bases at V and 4 bases at J, with 10 bases between. This CDR3 has 12 amino acids. CDR3 sequence reads: CASSSNRYEQYF. In DNA, the CDR3 is TGTGCCAGCAGCTCAAACCGATACGAGCAGTACTTC.

A few counts support this clonotype. The CDR3 coding sequence is TGCGCCAGCAGCCATCGGACTAGCGAGATCCAAGAGACCCAGTACTTC. Amino acids: CASSHRTSEIQETQYF. The rearrangement joins TRBV4-1 to TRBJ2-5; 9 nucleotides match TRBD2. From germline, CDR1 is MGHRA and CDR2 YSYEKL. V gave up 3 bases and J gave up 1 base; unmatched junction bases: 6. The length of the CDR3 is 16 residues.

This clonotype has a handful of counts. The chain combines TRBV7-8 with TRBJ1-4; D perhaps matches TRBD1 (5 bases). This CDR3 is built from 15 residues. Germline V CDR1 and CDR2: SGHVS, FQNEAQ. The germline V and J ends were trimmed by 3 bases and 6 bases, with 14 bases remaining between them. The CDR3 reads CASSLFGRDDEKLFF. The DNA for the CDR3 is TGTGCCAGCAGCTTGTTCGGCAGGGATGATGAAAAACTGTTTTTT.

The V call is TRBV27, the J call TRBJ1-2, with no clear D. The V and J ends lost 5 bases and 8 bases respectively, with 18 bases between them. Germline V lookup: CDR1 MNHEY, CDR2 SMNVEV (reference sequence). There are 14 residues in the CDR3. The CDR3 bases are TGTGCCAGCAGTACCCGCTCTATGGTTGGCGGCTACACCTTC. Amino acids: CASSTRSMVGGYTF.

The chain employs TRBV29-1 and TRBJ2-5, with TRBD2 matching 13 bases. The last part of the DNA fits TRBJ2-7 better; the J call may be wrong. The germline V gene encodes CDR1 SQVTM and CDR2 ANQGSEA. The length of the CDR3 is 16 residues. CDR3 sequence (DNA): TGCAGCGTTACCCAGACTAGCGGGAGGTACCCCTACGAGCAGTACTTC. This encodes CSVTQTSGRYPYEQYF.

As regards this clonotype: The junction departs from germline at one end; a sequencing error may be responsible. The V gene is TRBV7-2, the J gene TRBJ2-1; D might be TRBD2 (7 bases). This CDR3 spans 15 amino acids. CDR1 is SGHTA, CDR2 FQGNSA, per germline. Here the CDR3 reads CASSLMAGARNERFF. The CDR3 DNA sequence: TGTGCCAGCAGCTTAATGGCGGGGGCTCGGAATGAGCGGTTCTTC.

As for this clonotype: One base away lies a much larger clone, so this may be a sequencing read error. The chain has TRBV12-3 or TRBV12-4 and TRBJ2-1; either TRBD1 or TRBD2 may fit D (5 bases each). CDR3 length: 17 residues. The CDR3 loop reads CAGSLMGEGVSYNEQFF. The CDR3 DNA reads as TGTGCCGGCAGTTTAATGGGGGAAGGCGTCTCCTACAATGAGCAGTTCTTC.

This clonotype was observed at least ten times. The chain carries TRBV6-1 and TRBJ2-3, with 9 bases identical to TRBD1. Germline V CDR1 and CDR2: MNHNS, SASEGT. Losses at the gene ends were 5 bases for V and 3 bases for J; bases not matched to a gene: 6. The CDR3 totals 15 residues. CDR3 in amino acids: CASSLGGQGTDTQYF. As DNA, the CDR3 is TGTGCCAGCAGTCTCGGAGGACAGGGGACAGATACGCAGTATTTT.

This clonotype was counted at least ten times. The rearrangement uses TRBV29-1 and TRBJ2-3; D unclear. The germline CDR1 and CDR2 sequences are SQVTM and ANQGSEA. The CDR3 runs to 12 residues. Trimming took 4 bases from V and 5 from J, leaving 10 bases between them. The CDR3 nucleotides are TGCAGCGTTGTGCCCCGAGGAGATACGCAGTATTTT. This gives the protein CSVVPRGDTQYF.

The genes are TRBV4-2 and TRBJ2-3; a weak D match, TRBD2 (6 bases). The V and J ends lost 6 bases and 4 bases respectively, with 26 bases between them. The CDR3 consists of 18 residues. Per germline, CDR1 LGHNA and CDR2 YNFKEQ. CDR3 DNA sequence: TGTGCCAGCAGTCAGAGGCCAATCGCGACTAGGAAATCAGATACGCAGTATTTT. Translated: CASSQRPIATRKSDTQYF.

In this sample, this clonotype turned up once. The V and J genes are TRBV19 and TRBJ1-5; D is perhaps TRBD1 (5 bases). This CDR3 comprises 16 residues. V gave up 7 bases and J gave up 6 bases, with 22 bases separating them. Looked up from germline, CDR1 is LNHDA and CDR2 is SQIVND (reference sequence). The CDR3 reads CASTLRDGGDFQPQHF. CDR3 sequence (DNA): TGTGCCAGTACCTTACGAGACGGGGGGGACTTTCAGCCCCAGCATTTT.

The chain is built from TRBV20-1 and TRBJ1-2; no clear D gene. The CDR3 spans 14 residues. Germline V lookup: CDR1 DFQATT, CDR2 SNEGSKA (reference sequence). V lost 4 bases and J 4 bases, leaving 16 bases between the germline ends. CDR3 in DNA: TGCAGTGCTAAGACCTCGCGCGGCGGCTATGGCTACACCTTC. It specifies CSAKTSRGGYGYTF.

This clonotype was counted a few times. The chain links TRBV7-9 to TRBJ2-7, with D uncertain. The germline V gene has CDR1 SEHNR and CDR2 FQNEAQ (reference sequence). Trimming left V 5 bases short and J 2 bases short, with 4 bases between. The CDR3 sequence is 11 residues long. The CDR3: CASSITYEQYF. The CDR3 coding sequence is TGTGCCAGCAGCATTACCTACGAGCAGTACTTC.